A selection of T cell receptor beta chains follows, all from one sample in a study of blood T cell repertoires in COVID-19. The repertoire was sequenced with immunoSEQ multiplex PCR; TCRdb's copy has only in-frame clones and lacks some. The sample has 150,000 to 200,000 clones, 82% seen once. Material: peripheral blood. The source of these receptors is a woman aged 60-75 years with COVID-19, enrolled during active disease. Both conserved end residues are part of each CDR3.

v_call,j_call,cdr3_aa
TRBV27,TRBJ1-2,CASSPRVGRGSGYTF
TRBV6-4,TRBJ1-2,CASSEDGLGGYTF
TRBV12-3/TRBV12-4,TRBJ2-3,CASRTADTQYF
TRBV4-2,TRBJ2-6,CASSPGITGSGANVLTF
TRBV5-4,TRBJ1-2,CASSSRRQANYGYTF
TRBV2,TRBJ2-5,CASSGGGVETQYF
TRBV5-1,TRBJ2-3,CASSLMNAGGNTDTQYF
TRBV10-3,TRBJ2-3,CAIRGGAWVPTDTQYF
TRBV10-3,TRBJ2-1,CAISESPSLLGSDEQFF
TRBV19,TRBJ2-7,CASSRRTSGIAYEQYF
TRBV6-6,TRBJ2-5,CASSQTGTGQEETQYF
TRBV6-1,TRBJ1-2,CASSEGVARGYGYTF
TRBV3-1/TRBV3-2,TRBJ2-7,CASSLTPTRDRGNAYEQYF
TRBV7-8,TRBJ1-2,CASSLAGAASTF
TRBV19,TRBJ2-7,CASSQVTYEQYF
TRBV14,TRBJ2-1,CASSPPQVAGGREQFF
TRBV28,TRBJ2-5,CASSLVRTGGQETQYF
TRBV28,TRBJ2-1,CASSLRGGGPYVYGEQFF
TRBV10-3,TRBJ1-5,CAISELDRGNQPQHF
TRBV4-3,TRBJ1-4,CASSQDQGWNEKLFF
TRBV25-1,TRBJ1-1,CASRRAGGNTEAFF
TRBV24-1,TRBJ2-2,CATATHTETGELFF
TRBV7-2,TRBJ2-7,CASSPQGLAGGYEQYF
TRBV7-7,TRBJ2-1,CASSPPGVGGRNEQFF
TRBV2,TRBJ1-1,CASSQYGDTEAFF
TRBV5-1,TRBJ1-4,CASSLGVAHPRNEKLFF
TRBV24-1,TRBJ2-4,CATSDPQNIQYF
TRBV3-1/TRBV3-2,TRBJ2-1,CASTRGLSNEQFF
TRBV28,TRBJ2-4,CASSSGTRPSQYF
TRBV30,TRBJ2-7,CAWNRSPYEQYF
TRBV13,TRBJ2-1,CASSLEGSVDYNEQFF
TRBV3-1/TRBV3-2,TRBJ2-7,CASSLGALAGGRHYEQYF
TRBV3-1/TRBV3-2,TRBJ2-1,CASSQLGGSYNEQFF
TRBV10-2,TRBJ1-4,CASNPQFGEKLFF
TRBV5-1,TRBJ1-2,CASSLDRTNYGYTF
TRBV11-3,TRBJ2-5,CASSLEFQETQYF
TRBV5-1,TRBJ2-2,CASSLDARRASNTGELFF